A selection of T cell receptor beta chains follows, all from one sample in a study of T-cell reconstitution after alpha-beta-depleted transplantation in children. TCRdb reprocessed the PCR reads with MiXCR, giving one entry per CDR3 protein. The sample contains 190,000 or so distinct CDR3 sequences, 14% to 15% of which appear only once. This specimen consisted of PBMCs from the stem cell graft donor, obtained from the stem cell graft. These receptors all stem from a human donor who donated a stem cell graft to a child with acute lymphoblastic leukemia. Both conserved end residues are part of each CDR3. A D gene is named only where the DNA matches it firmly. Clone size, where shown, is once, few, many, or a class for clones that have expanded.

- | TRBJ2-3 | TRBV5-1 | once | CASSLGLRGEKDTQYF | TGCGCCAGCAGCTTAGGGTTGCGGGGAGAGAAGGATACGCAGTATTTT
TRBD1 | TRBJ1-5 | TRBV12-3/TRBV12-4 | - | CASSTRQGAQPQHF | TGTGCCAGCAGTACCAGACAGGGGGCCCAGCCCCAGCATTTT
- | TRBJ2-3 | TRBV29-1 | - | CSVVKGPDTQYF | TGCAGCGTTGTGAAGGGCCCAGATACGCAGTATTTT
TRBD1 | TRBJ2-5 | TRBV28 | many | CASSFQGAATQYF | TGTGCCAGCAGTTTTCAGGGGGCAGCAACCCAGTACTTC
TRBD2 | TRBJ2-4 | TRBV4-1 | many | CASSHPSGGGAKNIQYF | TGCGCCAGCAGCCATCCTAGCGGGGGGGGAGCCAAAAACATTCAGTACTTC
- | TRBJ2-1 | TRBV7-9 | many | CASAAPGVRNNEQFF | TGTGCCAGCGCCGCCCCGGGTGTGCGGAACAATGAGCAGTTCTTC
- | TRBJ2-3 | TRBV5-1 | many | CASSPVGDTQYF | TGCGCCAGCAGCCCGGTCGGGGATACGCAGTATTTT
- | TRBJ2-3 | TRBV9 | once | CASSVAGGAADTQYF | TGTGCCAGCAGCGTAGCTGGCGGGGCCGCAGATACGCAGTATTTT
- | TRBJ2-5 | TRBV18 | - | CASSPRGSGSHQETQYF | TGTGCCAGCTCACCACGAGGCTCAGGGTCCCACCAAGAGACCCAGTACTTC
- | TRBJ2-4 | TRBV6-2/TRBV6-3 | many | CASSPPETKNIQYF | TGTGCCAGCAGTCCCCCCGAAACAAAAAACATTCAGTACTTC
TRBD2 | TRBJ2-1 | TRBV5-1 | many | CASSLDFRSGSDNEQFF | TGCGCCAGCAGCTTGGATTTTAGGAGCGGGAGTGACAATGAGCAGTTCTTC
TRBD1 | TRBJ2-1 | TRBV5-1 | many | CASSPATGGEQFF | TGCGCCAGCAGCCCCGCGACAGGGGGTGAGCAGTTCTTC
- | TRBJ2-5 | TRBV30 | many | CAWSVRPNGETQYF | TGTGCCTGGAGTGTACGCCCTAATGGGGAGACCCAGTACTTC
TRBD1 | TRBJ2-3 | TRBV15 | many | CATSPMRTGVTDTQYF | TGTGCCACCAGCCCGATGAGGACAGGGGTCACAGATACGCAGTATTTT
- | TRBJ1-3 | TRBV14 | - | CASSQESGNTIYF | TGTGCCAGCAGCCAGGAGTCTGGAAACACCATATATTTT
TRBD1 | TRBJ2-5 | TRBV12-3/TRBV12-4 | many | CASSFGTVGTQYF | TGTGCCAGCAGTTTCGGGACAGTCGGGACCCAGTACTTC
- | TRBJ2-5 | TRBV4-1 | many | CASSKGLLETQYF | TGCGCCAGCAGCAAGGGACTGCTGGAGACCCAGTACTTC
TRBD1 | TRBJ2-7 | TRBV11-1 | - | CASSPWDRTYEQYF | TGTGCCAGCAGCCCTTGGGACAGGACCTACGAGCAGTACTTC
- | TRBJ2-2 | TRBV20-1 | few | CSATRNTGELFF | TGCAGTGCTACACGTAACACCGGGGAGCTGTTTTTT
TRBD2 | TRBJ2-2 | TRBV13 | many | CASSQGGLADTGELFF | TGTGCCAGCAGCCAGGGGGGACTAGCGGACACCGGGGAGCTGTTTTTT
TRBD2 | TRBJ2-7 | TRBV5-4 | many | CASSQIAGGSYEQYF | TGTGCCAGCAGCCAGATAGCGGGAGGTTCCTACGAGCAGTACTTC
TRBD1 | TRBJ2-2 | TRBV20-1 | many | CSAKSGTGETGELFF | TGCAGTGCTAAAAGTGGGACAGGGGAAACCGGGGAGCTGTTTTTT
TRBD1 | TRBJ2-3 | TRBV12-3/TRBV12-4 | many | CASSSTGRGRDTQYF | TGTGCCAGCAGTTCGACAGGGCGTGGAAGAGATACGCAGTATTTT
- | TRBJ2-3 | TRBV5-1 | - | CASSLPLGRGGPDTQYF | TGCGCCAGCAGCTTGCCTTTGGGCAGGGGGGGGCCAGATACGCAGTATTTT
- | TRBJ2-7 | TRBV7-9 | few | CASSPYFLYEQYF | TGTGCCAGCAGCCCTTACTTCCTATACGAGCAGTACTTC
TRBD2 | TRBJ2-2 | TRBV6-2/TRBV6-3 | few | CASSQTSGSADTGELFF | TGTGCCAGCAGCCAGACTAGCGGGAGTGCGGATACCGGGGAGCTGTTTTTT
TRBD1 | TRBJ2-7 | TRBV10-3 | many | CATLPGQVSYEQYF | TGTGCCACCCTGCCCGGACAGGTCTCCTACGAGCAGTACTTC
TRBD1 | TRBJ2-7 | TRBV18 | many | CASSPWTGGTYEQYF | TGTGCCAGCTCACCATGGACAGGGGGGACTTACGAGCAGTACTTC
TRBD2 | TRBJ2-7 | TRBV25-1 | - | CASSSATLAGGRNEQYF | TGTGCCAGCAGCTCCGCCACTCTAGCGGGAGGACGTAACGAGCAGTACTTC
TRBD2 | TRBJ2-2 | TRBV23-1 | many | CASRLLASTGELFF | TGCGCCAGCAGATTACTAGCGTCCACCGGGGAGCTGTTTTTT
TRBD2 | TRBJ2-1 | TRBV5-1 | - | CASTTGTSAMKQFF | TGCGCCAGCACCACAGGGACTAGCGCGATGAAGCAGTTCTTC
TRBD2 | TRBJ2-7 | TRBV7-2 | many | CASSLGVPRGVSYEQYF | TGTGCCAGCAGCTTAGGGGTACCGCGGGGGGTCTCCTACGAGCAGTACTTC
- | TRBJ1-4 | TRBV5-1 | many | CASSFDKADEKLFF | TGCGCCAGCAGCTTCGATAAGGCTGATGAAAAACTGTTTTTT
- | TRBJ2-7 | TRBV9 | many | CASSVGGRGEQYF | TGTGCCAGCAGCGTAGGGGGCAGGGGCGAGCAGTACTTC
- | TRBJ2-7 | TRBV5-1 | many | CASSPADRAYEQYF | TGCGCCAGCAGCCCGGCCGACAGAGCCTACGAGCAGTACTTC
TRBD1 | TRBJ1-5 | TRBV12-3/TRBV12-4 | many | CASSPSRDRGQPQHF | TGTGCCAGCAGTCCGTCCCGGGACAGGGGACAGCCCCAGCATTTT
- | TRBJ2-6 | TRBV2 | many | CASSEERLLAGANVLTF | TGTGCCAGCAGTGAAGAGCGACTCTTAGCCGGGGCCAACGTCCTGACTTTC
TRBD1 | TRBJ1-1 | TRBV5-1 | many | CASSLGVSQGTEAFF | TGCGCCAGCAGCTTGGGCGTATCACAGGGGACTGAAGCTTTCTTT
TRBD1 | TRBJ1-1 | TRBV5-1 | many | CASRQGSADTEAFF | TGCGCCAGCCGACAGGGGTCCGCGGACACTGAAGCTTTCTTT
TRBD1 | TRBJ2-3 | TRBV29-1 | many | CSAQRTGATDTQYF | TGCAGCGCCCAGAGGACAGGGGCCACAGATACGCAGTATTTT